Given below is one TCR beta chain in context. Its antigen is not known. The record originates from a study of shared clonotypes between healthy human individuals. Across the whole study: The study enrolled a couple of women and a few men aged 18 to 49. Study conclusions and caveats: Sampling was confined to blood; repertoires within tissues likely differ. Memory subsets generally showed smaller estimated richness than naive subsets did.

The CDR3 sequence is 15 residues long. Germline V gene lookup returns CDR1 SQVTM and CDR2 ANQGSEA. Trimming at V came to 8 bases and at J to 4 bases, leaving 9 bases not matched to a gene. The study separated CD4+ cells into CD45RA+ naive and CD45RA-negative memory subsets. Here immunoSEQ multiplex PCR was the method, and the copy in TCRdb shows in-frame clones only, minus some. The table shows over 1.4 million clones, with roughly 96% occurring only once. The V gene is TRBV29-1, the J gene TRBJ2-3; TRBD2 agrees at 13 bases. The receptor's source is a man aged 25-45 years in good health. Sequenced: naive CD4+ T cells sorted from blood. The subset denotes: CD45RA+ positively selected. CDR3 sequence reads: CSTRTSGSYPDTQYF. As DNA, the CDR3 is TGCAGCACAAGGACTAGCGGGAGCTACCCAGATACGCAGTATTTT.